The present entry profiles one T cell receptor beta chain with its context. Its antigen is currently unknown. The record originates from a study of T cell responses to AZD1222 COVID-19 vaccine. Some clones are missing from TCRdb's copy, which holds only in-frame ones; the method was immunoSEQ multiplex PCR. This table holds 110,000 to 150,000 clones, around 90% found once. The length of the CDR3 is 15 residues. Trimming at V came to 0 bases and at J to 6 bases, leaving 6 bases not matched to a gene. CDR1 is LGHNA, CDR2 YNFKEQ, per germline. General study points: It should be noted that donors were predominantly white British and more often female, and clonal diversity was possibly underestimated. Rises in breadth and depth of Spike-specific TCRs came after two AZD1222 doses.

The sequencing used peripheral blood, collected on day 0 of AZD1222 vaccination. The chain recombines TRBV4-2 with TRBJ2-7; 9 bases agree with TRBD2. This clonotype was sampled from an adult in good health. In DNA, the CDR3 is TGTGCCAGCAGCCAAGACCCGGGACTAGCTCTCGAGCAGTACTTC. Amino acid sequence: CASSQDPGLALEQYF.